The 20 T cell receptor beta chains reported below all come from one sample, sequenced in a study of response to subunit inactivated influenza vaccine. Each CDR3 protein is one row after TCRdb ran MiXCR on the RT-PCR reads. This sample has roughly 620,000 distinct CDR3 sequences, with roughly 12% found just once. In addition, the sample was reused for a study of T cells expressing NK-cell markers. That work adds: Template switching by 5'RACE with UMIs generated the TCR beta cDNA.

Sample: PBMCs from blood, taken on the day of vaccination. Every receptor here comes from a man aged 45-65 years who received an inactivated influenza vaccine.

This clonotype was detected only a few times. CDR3 loop: CSARRVDTGELFF. As DNA, the CDR3 is TGCAGTGCTAGAAGGGTAGACACCGGGGAGCTGTTTTTT. The rearrangement joins TRBV20-1 to TRBJ2-2; D is undetermined. Trimming cost V 2 bases and J 3 bases, with 7 bases left between them. The CDR3 length is 13 residues. The germline CDR1 and CDR2 sequences are DFQATT and SNEGSKA (reference sequence).

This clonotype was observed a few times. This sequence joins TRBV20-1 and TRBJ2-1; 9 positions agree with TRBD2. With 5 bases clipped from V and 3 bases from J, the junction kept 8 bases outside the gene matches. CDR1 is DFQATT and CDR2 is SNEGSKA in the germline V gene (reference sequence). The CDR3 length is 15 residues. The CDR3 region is CSAVSGSPFYNEQFF. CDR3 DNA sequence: TGCAGTGCTGTTAGCGGGAGTCCCTTCTACAATGAGCAGTTCTTC.

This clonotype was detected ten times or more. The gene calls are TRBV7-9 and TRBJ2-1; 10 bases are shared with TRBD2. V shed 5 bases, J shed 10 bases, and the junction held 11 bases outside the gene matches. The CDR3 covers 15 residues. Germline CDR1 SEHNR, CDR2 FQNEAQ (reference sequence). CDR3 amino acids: CASSVASGRRGEQFF. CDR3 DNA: TGTGCCAGCAGCGTCGCTAGCGGGAGACGAGGAGAGCAGTTCTTC.

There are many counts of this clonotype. DNA for the CDR3: TGCAGCGTTGCTGCGACAGTTGAGACCCAGTACTTC. Protein: CSVAATVETQYF. This chain links TRBV29-1 with TRBJ2-5, with D maybe TRBD1 (5 bases). Germline V gives CDR1 SQVTM, CDR2 ANQGSEA. The CDR3 totals 12 residues. Trimming pared 4 bases from V and 5 bases from J, leaving 11 bases between. The complete variable domain, with remaining parts taken from reference TRBV29-1 and TRBJ2-5, reads SAVISQKPSRDICQRGTSLTIQCQVDSQVTMMFWYRQQPGQSLTLIATANQGSEATYESGFVIDKFPISRPNLTFSTLTVSNMSPEDSSIYLCSVAATVETQYFGPGTRLLVL.

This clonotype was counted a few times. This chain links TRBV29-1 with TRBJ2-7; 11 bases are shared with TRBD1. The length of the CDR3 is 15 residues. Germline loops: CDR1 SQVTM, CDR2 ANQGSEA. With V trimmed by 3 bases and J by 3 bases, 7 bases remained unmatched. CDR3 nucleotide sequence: TGCAGCGTTGACATTCACGGGACAGGGGGCTACGAGCAGTACTTC. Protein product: CSVDIHGTGGYEQYF.

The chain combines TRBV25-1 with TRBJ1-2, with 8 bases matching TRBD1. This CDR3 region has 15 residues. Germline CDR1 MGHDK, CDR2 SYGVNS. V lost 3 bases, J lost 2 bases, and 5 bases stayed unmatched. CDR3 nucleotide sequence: TGTGCCAGCAGTGACTCCGGGACAGGAAACTATGGCTACACCTTC. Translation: CASSDSGTGNYGYTF.

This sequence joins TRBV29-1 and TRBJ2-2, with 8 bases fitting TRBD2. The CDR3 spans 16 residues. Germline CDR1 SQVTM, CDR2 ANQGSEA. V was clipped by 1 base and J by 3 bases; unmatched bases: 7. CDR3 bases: TGCAGCGTTGAAGCCGGGCGGGAGGTCGACACCGGGGAGCTGTTTTTT. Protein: CSVEAGREVDTGELFF.

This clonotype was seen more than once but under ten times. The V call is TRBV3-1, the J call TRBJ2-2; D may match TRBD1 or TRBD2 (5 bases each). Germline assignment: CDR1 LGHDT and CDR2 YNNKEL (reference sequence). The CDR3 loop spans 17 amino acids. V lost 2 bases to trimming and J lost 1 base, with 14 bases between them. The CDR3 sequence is CASSQSVGTGNTGELFF. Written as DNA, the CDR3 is TGTGCCAGCAGCCAATCGGTGGGGACGGGGAACACCGGGGAGCTGTTTTTT.

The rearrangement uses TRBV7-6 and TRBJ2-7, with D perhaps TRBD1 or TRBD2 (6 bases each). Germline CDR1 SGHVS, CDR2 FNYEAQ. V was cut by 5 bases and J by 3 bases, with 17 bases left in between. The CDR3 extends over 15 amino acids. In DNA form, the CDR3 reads TGTGCCAGCAGCCCAACAACGGGGGCGGTCTACGAGCAGTACTTC. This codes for CASSPTTGAVYEQYF.

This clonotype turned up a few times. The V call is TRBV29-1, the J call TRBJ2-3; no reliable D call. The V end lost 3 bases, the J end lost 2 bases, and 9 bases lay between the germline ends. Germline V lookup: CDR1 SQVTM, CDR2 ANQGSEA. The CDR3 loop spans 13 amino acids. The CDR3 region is CSVDKKPTDTQYF. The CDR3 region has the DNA TGCAGCGTTGATAAGAAACCCACAGATACGCAGTATTTT.

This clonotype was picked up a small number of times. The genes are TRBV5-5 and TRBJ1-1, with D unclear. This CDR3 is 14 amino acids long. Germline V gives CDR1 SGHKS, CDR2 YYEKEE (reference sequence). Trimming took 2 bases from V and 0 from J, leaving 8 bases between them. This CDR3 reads CASSFQQLNTEAFF. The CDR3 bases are TGTGCCAGCAGCTTCCAACAGTTGAACACTGAAGCTTTCTTT.

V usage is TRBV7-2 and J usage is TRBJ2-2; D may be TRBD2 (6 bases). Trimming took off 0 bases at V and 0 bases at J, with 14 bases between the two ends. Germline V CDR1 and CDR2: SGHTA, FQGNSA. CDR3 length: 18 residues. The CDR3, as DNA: TGTGCCAGCAGCTTAGCCTCCTGGGGCGGGGCGAACACCGGGGAGCTGTTTTTT. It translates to CASSLASWGGANTGELFF.

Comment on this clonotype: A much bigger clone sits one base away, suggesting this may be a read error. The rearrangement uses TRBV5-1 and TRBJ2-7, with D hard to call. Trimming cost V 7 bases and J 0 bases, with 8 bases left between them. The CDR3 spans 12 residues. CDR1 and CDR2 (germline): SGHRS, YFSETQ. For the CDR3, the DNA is TGCGCCAGCGGAATAGGCTCCTACGAGCAGTACTTC. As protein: CASGIGSYEQYF. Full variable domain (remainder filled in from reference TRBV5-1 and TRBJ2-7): KAGVTQTPRYLIKTRGQQVTLSCSPISGHRSVSWYQQTPGQGLQFLFEYFSETQRNKGNFPGRFSGRQFSNSRSEMNVSTLELGDSALYLCASGIGSYEQYFGPGTRLTVT.

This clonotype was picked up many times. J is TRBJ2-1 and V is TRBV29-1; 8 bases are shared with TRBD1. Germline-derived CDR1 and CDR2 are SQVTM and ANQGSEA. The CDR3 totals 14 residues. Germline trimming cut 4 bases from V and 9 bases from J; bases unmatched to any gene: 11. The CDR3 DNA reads TGCAGCGTTGCCCTCATGGGACAGGCCGGTGAGCAGTTCTTC. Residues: CSVALMGQAGEQFF.

CDR3 region: CSARDVGAGELFF. In DNA, the CDR3 is TGCAGTGCTAGAGATGTCGGGGCCGGGGAGCTGTTTTTT. J is TRBJ2-2 and V is TRBV20-1; D perhaps matches TRBD2 (5 bases). V shed 0 bases and J shed 6 bases, with 8 bases lying between them. The CDR3 sequence is 13 residues long. Germline CDR1 DFQATT, CDR2 SNEGSKA (reference sequence).

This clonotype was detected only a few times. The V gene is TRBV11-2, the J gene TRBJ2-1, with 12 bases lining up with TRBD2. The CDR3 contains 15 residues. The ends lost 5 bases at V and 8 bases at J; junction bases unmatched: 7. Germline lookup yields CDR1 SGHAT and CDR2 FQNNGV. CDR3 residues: CASSRGLAGMDEQFF. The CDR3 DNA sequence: TGTGCCAGCAGCCGCGGACTAGCGGGAATGGATGAGCAGTTCTTC.

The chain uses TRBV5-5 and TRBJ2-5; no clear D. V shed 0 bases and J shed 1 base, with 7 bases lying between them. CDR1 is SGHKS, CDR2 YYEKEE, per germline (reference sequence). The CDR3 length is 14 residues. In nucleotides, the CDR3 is TGTGCCAGCAGCTTGGATCGACCCCAAGAGACCCAGTACTTC. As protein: CASSLDRPQETQYF.

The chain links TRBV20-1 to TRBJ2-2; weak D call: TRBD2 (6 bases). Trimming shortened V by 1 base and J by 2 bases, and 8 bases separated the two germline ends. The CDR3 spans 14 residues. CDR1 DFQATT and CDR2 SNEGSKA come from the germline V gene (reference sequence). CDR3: CSARAGLNTGELFF. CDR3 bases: TGCAGTGCTAGAGCGGGACTTAACACCGGGGAGCTGTTTTTT.

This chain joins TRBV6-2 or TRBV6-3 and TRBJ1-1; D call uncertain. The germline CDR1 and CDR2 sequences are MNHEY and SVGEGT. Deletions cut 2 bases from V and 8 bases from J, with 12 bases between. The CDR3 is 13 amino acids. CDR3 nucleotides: TGTGCCAGCAGTTACGTGGGTAGATCAGAAGCTTTCTTT. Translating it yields CASSYVGRSEAFF.

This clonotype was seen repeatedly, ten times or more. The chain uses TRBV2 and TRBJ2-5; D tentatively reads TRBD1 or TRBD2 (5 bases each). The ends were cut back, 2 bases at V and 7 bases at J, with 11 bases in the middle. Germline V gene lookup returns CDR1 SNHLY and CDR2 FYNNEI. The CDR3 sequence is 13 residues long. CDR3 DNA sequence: TGTGCCAGCAGTGAAAAGCCTGGGGGGACCCAGTACTTC. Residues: CASSEKPGGTQYF.